This note documents a single TCR beta chain sequence. Libraries were prepared by immunoSEQ multiplex PCR; TCRdb keeps only in-frame clonotypes and omits some of them. The sample yields tens of thousands of clones, roughly nine tenths seen once. V dropped 0 bases and J dropped 3 bases, with 12 bases sitting between them. The length of the CDR3 is 15 residues. Per germline, CDR1 SGHRS and CDR2 YFSETQ. These data belong to a study of technical replicates of blood from a handful of donors. This receptor was obtained from a human donor in good health. Input material: T cells isolated from PBMCs. V is TRBV5-1 and J is TRBJ1-2; tentative D call: TRBD1 (6 bases). The DNA of the CDR3 is TGCGCCAGCAGCTTGGACAGGGCGGCTCACTATGGCTACACCTTC. Protein: CASSLDRAAHYGYTF.